Following are 5 T cell receptor beta chains from one sample sequenced in a study of cytomegalovirus exposure and HLA in healthy donors. Primers: 60 Vbeta forward and 13 Jbeta reverse. Libraries were prepared by immunoSEQ multiplex PCR; TCRdb keeps only in-frame clonotypes and omits some of them. The sample records roughly 93,000 clones, around 77% being singletons. Sequencing was performed on PBMCs. These receptors all stem from a man under 40 in good health and CMV-seronegative.

The chain employs TRBV11-1 and TRBJ2-3; D perhaps matches TRBD1 (7 bases). This CDR3 is 16 amino acids long. CDR1 is SGHAT, CDR2 FQDESV, per germline (reference sequence). V shed 6 bases and J shed 0 bases, with 16 bases lying between them. CDR3 loop: CASSFGGTESTDTQYF. The CDR3 DNA reads TGTGCCAGCAGTTTTGGGGGGACAGAGAGCACAGATACGCAGTATTTT.

The V call is TRBV12-5, the J call TRBJ1-2; possible D gene TRBD1, 6 bases. The germline gives CDR1 LGHNT, CDR2 FRNRAP. The V end was cut by 0 bases, the J end by 8 bases, with 13 bases between. The CDR3 sequence is 14 residues long. For the CDR3, the DNA is TGTGCTAGTGGTTTGGTATTACAGGGTTACGGCTACACCTTC. Encoded protein: CASGLVLQGYGYTF.

This clone was found once. The rearrangement joins TRBV7-3 to TRBJ1-1; 9 positions agree with TRBD1. Germline loops: CDR1 SGHTA, CDR2 FQGTGA. V was clipped by 2 bases and J by 5 bases; unmatched bases: 12. The CDR3 extends over 17 amino acids. The CDR3 protein is CASSLESWDRVQTEAFF. The CDR3 region has the DNA TGTGCCAGCAGCTTAGAATCTTGGGACAGGGTGCAGACTGAAGCTTTCTTT.

The rearrangement uses TRBV23-1 and TRBJ1-1, with D tentatively TRBD1 (5 bases). TRBV23-1 is noted as an ORF with a role that remains uncertain. This CDR3 contains 12 residues. Trimming removed 6 bases from V and 10 bases from J, with 15 bases in between. The DNA of the CDR3 is TGCGCCAGCAGCCCGGCGGGGGTAACAGCTTTCTTT. The encoded protein is CASSPAGVTAFF.

The J gene is TRBJ2-7, the V gene TRBV7-9; D unresolved. Trimming cost V 7 bases and J 2 bases, with 6 bases left between them. There are 11 residues in the CDR3. Germline assignment: CDR1 SEHNR and CDR2 FQNEAQ (reference sequence). The CDR3 here is CASTDTYEQYF. The CDR3 DNA is TGTGCCAGCACAGATACCTACGAGCAGTACTTC.